The present T cell receptor beta chain was sequenced within a study of T-cell memory formation after mild COVID-19 (dated by TCRdb to about 2021). In the study overall: TCR sequence clusters from the two donors were largely donor specific. T-cell clones expanding and contracting after mild COVID-19 in two donors were tracked by longitudinal TCRalpha and TCRbeta repertoire sequencing. The cohort was made up of two young adult volunteers, one female and one male, who were previously healthy.

This clonotype came up a few times. Its target antigen remains unknown. Base quality data are lacking; no much larger clone is found one base away. Sequenced using an Illumina NovaSeq 6000. TCRalpha and TCRbeta cDNA libraries were constructed by 5'RACE with constant-segment primers, with sample barcodes and unique molecular identifiers being introduced. RNA was extracted from every sample with Trizol reagent. Library amplification was performed in two PCR steps, and a second sample barcode and Illumina TruSeq adapters were introduced in the second step. Sequencing of libraries was performed on an Illumina NovaSeq with 2 x 150 bp paired-end reads. On the study's bioinformatics: Demultiplexing of reads and collapsing into UMI-guided consensus sequences were performed with migec v1.2.7. Using mixcr v2.1.11, UMI consensuses were aligned to TRA and TRB V and J templates and then assembled into clonotypes. Clonotypes were classified as expanded or contracted when called significant by both edgeR and NoisET, with noise models trained on biological replicates. For edgeR calls, a false discovery rate-adjusted p below 0.01 and a log2 fold-change threshold of 1 were applied. PCA with hierarchical clustering of max-normalized trajectories of the 1000 most abundant clonotypes was used as exploratory dynamics analysis. Separately sequenced CD4+ and CD8+ repertoires were used to assign the CD4 or CD8 phenotype of responding clones. Starting from the raw public reads, TCRdb applied fastp trimming at Q25, assembled clones with MiXCR and retained in-frame beta chains. Entries that share a CDR3 protein sequence are merged under the most common genes and DNA. The V and J calls, along with clone size, are taken from TCRdb and not from the paper's own processing. The sample table lists roughly 560,000 distinct CDR3 sequences, over 20% of them with a count of one. Clones ranked in the top ten supply 12% of the sample.

V was cut back by 0 bases and J by 0 bases, leaving a gap of 9 bases between them. The CDR3 starts with the cysteine, ends with the phenylalanine, and has 16 residues. Only CDR3 DNA is held: 48 bases, read in frame from base 1. From the germline V gene (reference sequence), CDR1 is LNHNV and CDR2 is YYDKDF. The paper's findings and limits, for the study overall: SARS-CoV-2 specificity was not confirmed for the second-wave clones peaking on day 37. Some responding clones were detected in pre-infection memory, suggesting pre-existing cross-reactive memory T cells joined the SARS-CoV-2 response. Only a couple of mild cases were covered in the study, and larger cohorts including severe cases with pre-infection samples were considered necessary. Clones contracting from day 15 to 85 had balanced CD4/CD8 phenotypes, while a second wave expanding from day 15 to 37 was biased towards CD4+. Contracting CD4+ clones appeared mostly in the CM and EM memory subsets, whereas CD8+ clones were enriched in EMRA.

PBMCs were isolated by Ficoll-Paque density gradient centrifugation. Source material: PBMCs or a T cell subset sorted from them (not recorded which). This chain joins TRBV15 to TRBJ1-3; the D gene assignment is ambiguous. The receptor's source is an adult woman who had mild COVID-19 (a few samples of this study predate the infection). The sample titles of this study are shuffled in the database, so cell type and time point are left out; the donor was told from shared clones. The nucleotide sequence is given as TGTGCCACCAGCAGAGAGGGCGTCAACTCTGGAAACACCATATATTTT. It is translated as CATSREGVNSGNTIYF.